These 6 T cell receptor beta chains were sequenced from one sample in a study of identifying expanded T cells in peripheral blood. Sequenced by immunoSEQ multiplex PCR; TCRdb stores in-frame clones only, minus some. There are around 100,000 clones in the sample; over 75% occur only once, and 5.5% lies in the top ten. The source material was blood. These TCRs come from a person aged 18 to 75 in good health.

The V call is TRBV30, the J call TRBJ1-1, with 7 bases identical to TRBD1. This CDR3 spans 12 amino acids. Trimming removed 0 bases from V and 10 bases from J; junction bases left unmatched: 5. Per the germline V gene, CDR1 is GTSNPN and CDR2 is SVGIG (reference sequence). The CDR3: CAWSVTGVAAFF. The CDR3 DNA sequence: TGTGCCTGGAGTGTAACAGGGGTGGCAGCTTTCTTT.

This clone has a single count. V is TRBV5-5 and J is TRBJ2-2; TRBD2 is a possible D gene (6 bases). The CDR3 has 15 residues. Trimming cost V 5 bases and J 4 bases, with 15 bases left between them. CDR1 is SGHKS, CDR2 YYEKEE, per germline (reference sequence). In nucleotides, the CDR3 is TGTGCCAGCAGAGCCTTCGGGAGAACCACCGGGGAGCTGTTTTTT. Translated: CASRAFGRTTGELFF.

The chain couples TRBV29-1 to TRBJ1-4; D might be TRBD1 (5 bases). The V gene's germline CDR1 is SQVTM and CDR2 ANQGSEA. V was pared by 4 bases and J by 6 bases, with 15 bases between. The CDR3 extends over 14 amino acids. The CDR3 bases are TGCAGCGTTGGAGTCGCGGGGGGGGATGAAAAACTGTTTTTT. This gives the protein CSVGVAGGDEKLFF.

The V call is TRBV11-3, the J call TRBJ2-7; D is unclear. The CDR3 totals 11 residues. Trimming pared 3 bases from V and 6 bases from J, leaving 6 bases between. The germline gives CDR1 SGHNT, CDR2 YENEEA. The CDR3 loop is CASSFRGEQYF. As DNA, the CDR3 is TGTGCCAGCAGCTTCCGCGGCGAGCAGTACTTC.

The rearrangement uses TRBV11-3 and TRBJ1-6; 7 nucleotides agree with TRBD1. Germline CDR1 SGHNT, CDR2 YENEEA. The length of the CDR3 is 16 residues. V lost 5 bases to trimming and J lost 4 bases; unmatched junction nucleotides: 8. The CDR3 loop reads CASSTGTEKYNSPLHF. The CDR3 DNA is TGTGCCAGCAGCACCGGGACAGAAAAGTATAATTCACCCCTCCACTTT.

The chain carries TRBV9 and TRBJ2-2; 8 nucleotides align to TRBD2. Germline CDR1 is SGDLS and CDR2 is YYNGEE. Trimming at V came to 4 bases and at J to 2 bases, leaving 1 base not matched to a gene. The length of the CDR3 is 14 residues. The CDR3: CASSLAGNTGELFF. CDR3 nucleotide sequence: TGTGCCAGCAGCCTAGCGGGTAACACCGGGGAGCTGTTTTTT.